The rows below give T cell receptor beta chains drawn from one sample of a study of shared clonotypes between healthy human individuals. Only in-frame clones appear in the TCRdb table, and some are missing; sequencing was by immunoSEQ multiplex PCR. Among some 2.1 million clones, over 85% were seen once, and the ten largest hold 0.1% to 0.15%. Sequenced: naive CD4+ T cells sorted from blood. The receptors were sampled from a man aged 18 to 35 in good health. Each CDR3 is given with its conserved first and last residue. A D gene is named only where the DNA matches it firmly. Only some rows state a clone size, as once, few, many or a class for expanded clones.

clone_size: few
j_call: TRBJ1-2
v_call: TRBV18
d_call: NA
cdr3_aa: CASSPVSSQTYGYTF
cdr3_nt: TGTGCCAGCTCACCGGTATCATCGCAGACCTATGGCTACACCTTC

clone_size: NA
j_call: TRBJ1-2
v_call: TRBV6-1
d_call: TRBD1
cdr3_aa: CASSGQGALAGGYTF
cdr3_nt: TGTGCCAGCAGTGGACAGGGGGCGTTGGCAGGTGGCTACACCTTC

clone_size: NA
j_call: TRBJ1-2
v_call: TRBV5-1
d_call: NA
cdr3_aa: CASRAEQSYTF
cdr3_nt: TGCGCCAGCAGGGCGGAACAAAGCTACACCTTC

clone_size: NA
j_call: TRBJ2-3
v_call: TRBV5-1
d_call: TRBD2
cdr3_aa: CASSLPSGDTQYF
cdr3_nt: TGCGCCAGCAGCTTGCCTAGCGGAGATACGCAGTATTTT

clone_size: many
j_call: TRBJ1-1
v_call: TRBV29-1
d_call: NA
cdr3_aa: CSVLRVMNTEAFF
cdr3_nt: TGCAGCGTTCTAAGGGTCATGAACACTGAAGCTTTCTTT

clone_size: NA
j_call: TRBJ2-2
v_call: TRBV7-9
d_call: TRBD2
cdr3_aa: CASSPGTSGTNTGELFF
cdr3_nt: TGTGCCAGCAGCCCCGGGACTAGCGGAACGAACACCGGGGAGCTGTTTTTT

clone_size: NA
j_call: TRBJ2-7
v_call: TRBV6-8
d_call: TRBD1
cdr3_aa: CASSGTGGYEQYF
cdr3_nt: TGTGCCAGCAGCGGGACAGGGGGCTACGAGCAGTACTTC

clone_size: NA
j_call: TRBJ2-2
v_call: TRBV19
d_call: TRBD2
cdr3_aa: CASSPGGVAGAGELFF
cdr3_nt: TGTGCCAGTAGTCCCGGAGGAGTAGCGGGAGCCGGGGAGCTGTTTTTT

clone_size: NA
j_call: TRBJ1-2
v_call: TRBV6-5
d_call: NA
cdr3_aa: CASRTDPPLGGYTF
cdr3_nt: TGTGCCAGCCGGACAGACCCACCATTGGGGGGCTACACCTTC

clone_size: NA
j_call: TRBJ2-5
v_call: TRBV5-1
d_call: NA
cdr3_aa: CASSYTGTPEGETQYF
cdr3_nt: TGCGCCAGCAGCTACACCGGGACGCCGGAGGGAGAGACCCAGTACTTC

clone_size: NA
j_call: TRBJ1-6
v_call: TRBV6-5
d_call: NA
cdr3_aa: CASSYSIRDYNSPLHF
cdr3_nt: TGTGCCAGCAGTTACTCGATCAGGGACTATAATTCACCCCTCCACTTT

clone_size: NA
j_call: TRBJ2-5
v_call: TRBV2
d_call: NA
cdr3_aa: CASSEGWPQQETQYF
cdr3_nt: TGTGCCAGCAGTGAAGGTTGGCCCCAACAAGAGACCCAGTACTTC

clone_size: NA
j_call: TRBJ1-3
v_call: TRBV19
d_call: NA
cdr3_aa: CASIRTETAFYSGNTIYF
cdr3_nt: TGTGCCAGTATCCGGACCGAGACAGCTTTTTACTCTGGAAACACCATATATTTT

clone_size: NA
j_call: TRBJ1-1
v_call: TRBV29-1
d_call: TRBD1
cdr3_aa: CSARTGGDTEAFF
cdr3_nt: TGCAGCGCCCGGACAGGAGGCGACACTGAAGCTTTCTTT

clone_size: many
j_call: TRBJ1-4
v_call: TRBV7-9
d_call: NA
cdr3_aa: CASSLADGKLFF
cdr3_nt: TGTGCCAGCAGCTTAGCGGACGGAAAACTGTTTTTT

clone_size: NA
j_call: TRBJ2-5
v_call: TRBV11-3
d_call: NA
cdr3_aa: CASSLGGFQETQYF
cdr3_nt: TGTGCCAGCAGCTTAGGGGGTTTCCAAGAGACCCAGTACTTC

clone_size: NA
j_call: TRBJ1-2
v_call: TRBV18
d_call: TRBD1
cdr3_aa: CASSPNAQGNYGYTF
cdr3_nt: TGTGCCAGCTCACCCAACGCACAGGGGAACTATGGCTACACCTTC